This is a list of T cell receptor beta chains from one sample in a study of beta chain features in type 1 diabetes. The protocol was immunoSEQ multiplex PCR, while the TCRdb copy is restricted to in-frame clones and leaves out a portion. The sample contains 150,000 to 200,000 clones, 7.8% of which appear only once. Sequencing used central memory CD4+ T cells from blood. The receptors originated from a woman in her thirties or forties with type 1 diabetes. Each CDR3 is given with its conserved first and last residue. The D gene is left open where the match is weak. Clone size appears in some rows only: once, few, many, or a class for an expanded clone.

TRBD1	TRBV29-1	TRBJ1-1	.	TGCAGCGTTGATACGAGGAGGACAGGGGGCGCAAGCACTGAAGCTTTCTTT	CSVDTRRTGGASTEAFF
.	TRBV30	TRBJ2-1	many	TGTGCCTGGGCCGAGACGGGAGATGAGCAGTTCTTC	CAWAETGDEQFF
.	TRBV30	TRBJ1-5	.	TGTGCCTGGAGTCCCACAGCAAATAGCAATCAGCCCCAGCATTTT	CAWSPTANSNQPQHF
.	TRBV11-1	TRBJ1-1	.	TGTGCCAGCAGCACAGGGCTGAACACTGAAGCTTTCTTT	CASSTGLNTEAFF
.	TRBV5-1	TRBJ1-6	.	TGCGCCAGCAGCTCGGACACCTATAATTCACCCCTCCACTTT	CASSSDTYNSPLHF
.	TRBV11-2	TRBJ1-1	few	TGTGCCAGCAGCTTACTCCAGGGATTGAACACTGAAGCTTTCTTT	CASSLLQGLNTEAFF
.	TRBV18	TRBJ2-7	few	TGTGCCAGCAAAACTGGGGGGGCCGGGGACGAGCAGTACTTC	CASKTGGAGDEQYF
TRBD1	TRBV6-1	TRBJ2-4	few	TGTGCCAGCAGTTCCCGGGACAGTCGGTACTTC	CASSSRDSRYF
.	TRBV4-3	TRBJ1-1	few	TGCGCCAGCAGCCAAGAAGGGGAGGCCAACACTGAAGCTTTCTTT	CASSQEGEANTEAFF
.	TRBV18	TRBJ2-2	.	TGTGCCAGCTCACCACAGGGGGTTAACACCGGGGAGCTGTTTTTT	CASSPQGVNTGELFF
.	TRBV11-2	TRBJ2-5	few	TGTGCCAGCAGCTTAGATTCGTACCAAGAGACCCAGTACTTC	CASSLDSYQETQYF
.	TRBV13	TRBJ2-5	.	TGTGCCAGCAGTCCGCGGGCGGGGTCCGGGGAGACCCAGTACTTC	CASSPRAGSGETQYF
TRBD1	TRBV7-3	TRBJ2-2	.	TGTGCCAGCAGCTTGAGACAGGGGGCGATAGACGGGGAGCTGTTTTTT	CASSLRQGAIDGELFF
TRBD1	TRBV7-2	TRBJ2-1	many	TGTGCCAGCAGCTCACCGACCCGGGACAGGAGATTCTTC	CASSSPTRDRRFF
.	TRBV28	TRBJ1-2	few	TGTGCCAGCAGTTTATCCGGGGGGGCGATCCTTAACTATGGCTACACCTTC	CASSLSGGAILNYGYTF
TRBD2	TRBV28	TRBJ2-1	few	TGTGCCAGCAGCTCCTACCCGTCGACTAGCGGGGGAAACAATGAGCAGTTCTTC	CASSSYPSTSGGNNEQFF
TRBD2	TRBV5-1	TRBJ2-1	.	TGCGCCAGCAGCTCACGCACCGGGACTAGCGGGGTTTCAGCGCAGTTCTTC	CASSSRTGTSGVSAQFF
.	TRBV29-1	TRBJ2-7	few	TGCAGCGCTTGGGAGGCCTACGAGCAGTACTTC	CSAWEAYEQYF
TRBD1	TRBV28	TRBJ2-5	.	TGTGCCAGCAGTTCAAAACAGGGGGCGGGAGAGACCCAGTACTTC	CASSSKQGAGETQYF
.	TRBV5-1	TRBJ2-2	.	TGCGCCAGCAGCGCCGATACAGCGAACACCGGGGAGCTGTTTTTT	CASSADTANTGELFF
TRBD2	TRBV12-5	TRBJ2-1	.	TGTGCTAGTGGTACTAGCGGGGGTCTGAATGAGCAGTTCTTC	CASGTSGGLNEQFF
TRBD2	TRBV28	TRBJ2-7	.	TGTGCCAGCAGTTTAGGGGGAGCGGGGTACTACGAGCAGTACTTC	CASSLGGAGYYEQYF
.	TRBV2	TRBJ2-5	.	TGTGCCAGCTCGGCGGCTGCAATCCAGTACTTC	CASSAAAIQYF
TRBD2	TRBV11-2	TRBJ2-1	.	TGTGCCAGCAGTCTAAATAGCGGGAGGTACAATGAGCAGTTCTTC	CASSLNSGRYNEQFF
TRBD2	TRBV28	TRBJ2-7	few	TGTGCCAGCAGTCTAGGACTAGCGGGATACGAGCAGTACTTC	CASSLGLAGYEQYF
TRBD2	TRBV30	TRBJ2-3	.	TGTGCCTGGAGCCTAGCGGGAGAGGGAGATACGCAGTATTTT	CAWSLAGEGDTQYF
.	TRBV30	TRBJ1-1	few	TGTGCCTGGAGTAGGGGGGGGCCGGACACTGAAGCTTTCTTT	CAWSRGGPDTEAFF